This is a list of T cell receptor beta chains from one sample in a study of cytomegalovirus exposure and HLA in healthy donors. Sequencing was performed with immunoSEQ multiplex PCR; in TCRdb, only in-frame clones are kept and a portion is missing. There are 55,000 to 65,000 clones in the sample; roughly 75% occur only once, and 6.8% lies in the top ten. What was sequenced was PBMCs. Every receptor here comes from a man under 40 in good health and CMV-seropositive. The conserved cysteine and the conserved F or W are not part of the CDR3 here.

CDR3 protein: AWSVHYNSPLH; J gene: TRBJ1-6; V gene: TRBV30
CDR3 protein: ASSSGVEDTQY; J gene: TRBJ2-3; V gene: TRBV5-4
CDR3 protein: ASSVEGGIWNEQF; J gene: TRBJ2-1; V gene: TRBV9
CDR3 protein: ASSPINRGKGNTEAF; J gene: TRBJ1-1; V gene: TRBV18
CDR3 protein: ASHSGTGGGYT; J gene: TRBJ1-2; V gene: TRBV18
CDR3 protein: ASSYQDWGTTNVLT; J gene: TRBJ2-6; V gene: TRBV6-5
CDR3 protein: ASSSYLAGGDTDTQY; J gene: TRBJ2-3; V gene: TRBV7-9
CDR3 protein: ASREGGNYGYT; J gene: TRBJ1-2; V gene: TRBV6-1
CDR3 protein: ASRKDRVGTEAF; J gene: TRBJ1-1; V gene: TRBV5-8
CDR3 protein: ASSQDFTVLDEQY; J gene: TRBJ2-7; V gene: TRBV4-3
CDR3 protein: ASSLFLAGGSVEQY; J gene: TRBJ2-7; V gene: TRBV7-2
CDR3 protein: ATSQTGEITGELF; J gene: TRBJ2-2; V gene: TRBV15
CDR3 protein: ASSLALTGGAETQY; J gene: TRBJ2-5; V gene: TRBV5-1
CDR3 protein: ASSVEGQANYGYT; J gene: TRBJ1-2; V gene: TRBV9
CDR3 protein: ASSLRQGQGVYGYT; J gene: TRBJ1-2; V gene: TRBV27
CDR3 protein: ASSLVRESNEKLF; J gene: TRBJ1-4; V gene: TRBV7-2
CDR3 protein: ASSLVQGLATDTQY; J gene: TRBJ2-3; V gene: TRBV5-4
CDR3 protein: ASSESQGRYEQY; J gene: -; V gene: TRBV6-1
CDR3 protein: ASSLWTGTKDTEAF; J gene: TRBJ1-1; V gene: TRBV5-1
CDR3 protein: ASNLGQWYEQY; J gene: TRBJ2-7; V gene: TRBV4-3
CDR3 protein: ASSLGSSEAF; J gene: TRBJ1-1; V gene: TRBV2
CDR3 protein: ASSGGIQETQY; J gene: TRBJ2-5; V gene: TRBV5-1
CDR3 protein: ASSAGLELREQY; J gene: TRBJ2-7; V gene: TRBV19
CDR3 protein: ASSLFSDYEQY; J gene: TRBJ2-7; V gene: TRBV11-2
CDR3 protein: ASSPLQAGAQTGGELF; J gene: TRBJ2-2; V gene: TRBV18
CDR3 protein: ASSLAQGTNYGYT; J gene: TRBJ1-2; V gene: TRBV7-9
CDR3 protein: ASSPKTGGWNTEAF; J gene: TRBJ1-1; V gene: TRBV18
CDR3 protein: ASSPAGTGNQPQH; J gene: TRBJ1-5; V gene: TRBV5-1
CDR3 protein: ASSSMTGWETQY; J gene: TRBJ2-5; V gene: TRBV27
CDR3 protein: ASSLQSHNEKLF; J gene: TRBJ1-4; V gene: TRBV5-1
CDR3 protein: ASSIAYRDRGQETQY; J gene: TRBJ2-5; V gene: TRBV19
CDR3 protein: ASSYSRQMLNSPLH; J gene: TRBJ1-6; V gene: TRBV27
CDR3 protein: ASRGQGSSYNSPLH; J gene: TRBJ1-6; V gene: TRBV28
CDR3 protein: ASSLSYTAST; J gene: TRBJ1-2; V gene: TRBV28
CDR3 protein: ASSQMRGRNTEAF; J gene: TRBJ1-1; V gene: TRBV14
CDR3 protein: ASRGGTPINEKLF; J gene: TRBJ1-4; V gene: TRBV7-6
CDR3 protein: ASSKRGVAYEQY; J gene: TRBJ2-7; V gene: TRBV21-1
CDR3 protein: ASSQAVSNQPQH; J gene: TRBJ1-5; V gene: TRBV4-1
CDR3 protein: ASIRGRGDTGELF; J gene: TRBJ2-2; V gene: TRBV11-2
CDR3 protein: ASSLGLAGETQY; J gene: TRBJ2-5; V gene: TRBV5-4
CDR3 protein: ASSYSQGYEQY; J gene: TRBJ2-7; V gene: TRBV6-5
CDR3 protein: ASGRGYGYT; J gene: TRBJ1-2; V gene: TRBV25-1
CDR3 protein: ASTQMEGLWSEQF; J gene: TRBJ2-1; V gene: TRBV19
CDR3 protein: SVARGPSDYT; J gene: TRBJ1-2; V gene: TRBV29-1
CDR3 protein: ASRAGTGGGNTIY; J gene: TRBJ1-3; V gene: TRBV6-1
CDR3 protein: ASQDRPSSYNEQF; J gene: TRBJ2-1; V gene: TRBV7-2
CDR3 protein: ASSQYNKEAF; J gene: TRBJ1-1; V gene: TRBV14
CDR3 protein: ASSLSGQNAYEQY; J gene: TRBJ2-7; V gene: TRBV7-2
CDR3 protein: ASSSGLAVNEQF; J gene: TRBJ2-1; V gene: TRBV7-8
CDR3 protein: ATALRDEQF; J gene: TRBJ2-1; V gene: TRBV10-3
CDR3 protein: ASSPNGGPGELF; J gene: TRBJ2-2; V gene: TRBV27
CDR3 protein: ASSPGRDNEQF; J gene: TRBJ2-1; V gene: TRBV18
CDR3 protein: ASSGDNSYGYT; J gene: TRBJ1-2; V gene: TRBV9
CDR3 protein: ASSVADTQY; J gene: TRBJ2-3; V gene: TRBV9
CDR3 protein: ASLLRGEAF; J gene: TRBJ1-1; V gene: TRBV2
CDR3 protein: ASSPESHRGSKNIQY; J gene: TRBJ2-4; V gene: TRBV11-2
CDR3 protein: ASSVTADKQF; J gene: TRBJ2-1; V gene: TRBV13
CDR3 protein: ASKPDRGNQPQH; J gene: TRBJ1-5; V gene: TRBV6-1
CDR3 protein: SALGGQGLGTDTQY; J gene: TRBJ2-3; V gene: TRBV29-1